This T cell receptor beta chain was captured by sequencing in a study of T cell repertoires in cytomegalovirus infection. Study at large: Peptides in the study included HLA-C-restricted and HLA-B-restricted CMV epitopes. Both a matching HLA type and CMV infection were indicated by public TCR beta signatures. Study-level results: Across the ex vivo response, the dominant clonotypes were HLA-C-restricted CMV-specific TCR beta clonotypes. Cumulative frequency of public TCR beta families picked out carriers of CMV plus the relevant HLA.

Via MiXCR, TCRdb re-called the reads, giving one row per CDR3 protein. The sample holds some 700,000 distinct CDR3 sequences, about 33% seen once. V shed 0 bases and J shed 2 bases, with 16 bases lying between them. The germline gives CDR1 LGHNA, CDR2 YNFKEQ. The CDR3 runs 17 residues. As to this clonotype: As yet, its antigen is unknown.

The J gene is TRBJ2-5, the V gene TRBV4-2, with D possibly matching TRBD2 (7 bases). The sample was cultured PBMCs, taken from culture after CMV antigen stimulation. The sequence was collected from a human donor in good health (CMV status not recorded). Some clones in this sample may be carry-over from other donors' samples. The CDR3 here is CASSQDGRRGPQETQYF. Here the CDR3 DNA reads TGTGCCAGCAGCCAAGATGGTCGGCGGGGGCCTCAAGAGACCCAGTACTTC.